Shown below are 22 T cell receptor beta chains from a single sample sequenced in a study of vaccination effects on CD4 cells after COVID-19. These receptors' targets are unknown. Cultured cells yielded isolated CD4+ T cells after roughly 11 days. Infection dated between March and December 2020, before the Alpha, Beta and Delta variants reached the United States. The vaccine given was either BNT162b2 or mRNA-1273, in two doses. Measured with immunoSEQ multiplex PCR; TCRdb has only the in-frame clones, and not every one. This repertoire shows around 50,000 clones, 74% found once; its top ten account for about 5%. The sample here was CD4+ T cells from PBMCs cultured without peptide, taken after COVID-19 vaccination. Every receptor here comes from a human donor who had a prior SARS-CoV-2 infection.

This clone was recorded once. The rearrangement links TRBV5-1 to TRBJ2-3; perhaps D is TRBD1 or TRBD2 (6 bases each). This CDR3 spans 15 amino acids. The germline V and J ends were trimmed by 5 bases and 1 base, with 14 bases remaining between them. Germline V gives CDR1 SGHRS, CDR2 YFSETQ. The CDR3 region has the DNA TGCGCCAGCAGTTTTGGGGGGCCGGGCACAGATACGCAGTATTTT. Its translation is CASSFGGPGTDTQYF.

This chain joins TRBV6-5 and TRBJ2-2; perhaps D is TRBD1 or TRBD2 (5 bases each). V dropped 6 bases and J dropped 2 bases, with 10 bases sitting between them. The CDR3 extends over 14 amino acids. Germline V gives CDR1 MNHEY, CDR2 SVGAGI. The chain's CDR3 is CASRRDGNTGELFF. CDR3 nucleotides: TGTGCCAGCAGAAGGGACGGTAACACCGGGGAGCTGTTTTTT.

The chain uses TRBV12-5 and TRBJ1-2, with D hard to call. CDR3 size: 12 residues. The germline CDR1 and CDR2 sequences are LGHNT and FRNRAP. Trimming shortened V by 9 bases and J by 8 bases, and 16 bases separated the two germline ends. DNA for the CDR3: TGTGCTAGCTCTCCGCCCGTGGGAGGCTACACCTTC. This translates into CASSPPVGGYTF.

The V gene is TRBV7-2, the J gene TRBJ1-2; 11 bases line up with TRBD1. CDR1 and CDR2 (germline): SGHTA, FQGNSA. This CDR3 is 18 amino acids long. V shed 3 bases, J shed 8 bases, and the junction held 17 bases outside the gene matches. CDR3 coding DNA: TGTGCCAGCAGCTTTAGAGGCGGGACAGGGGGGATCAGGGGCGGCTACACCTTC. It codes for CASSFRGGTGGIRGGYTF.

The genes are TRBV5-1 and TRBJ1-1, with 10 bases identical to TRBD1. Germline CDR1 and CDR2: SGHRS and YFSETQ. Trimming removed 2 bases from V and 9 bases from J; junction bases left unmatched: 10. This CDR3 has 15 amino acids. The CDR3 DNA sequence: TGCGCCAGCAGCTTTTCGACAGGGGGCGGGCCACAAGCTTTCTTT. Protein sequence: CASSFSTGGGPQAFF.

The chain combines TRBV27 with TRBJ1-2; maybe TRBD1 (5 bases). Germline lookup yields CDR1 MNHEY and CDR2 SMNVEV (reference sequence). The V gene lost 2 bases and the J gene lost 4 bases, with 14 bases spanning the gap. This CDR3 has 15 amino acids. CDR3 amino acids: CASSLSRAGTYGYTF. In DNA form, the CDR3 reads TGTGCCAGCAGTTTAAGCAGGGCGGGTACCTATGGCTACACCTTC.

V is TRBV15 and J is TRBJ1-2, with 7 positions matching TRBD1. With 3 bases clipped from V and 1 base from J, the junction kept 2 bases outside the gene matches. In germline, CDR1 is LNHNV, CDR2 YYDKDF (reference sequence). The CDR3 runs to 14 residues. The CDR3 DNA reads as TGTGCCACCAGCAGGGACAGGTTTAACTATGGCTACACCTTC. Amino acids: CATSRDRFNYGYTF.

This sequence joins TRBV11-2 and TRBJ1-2; 10 bases are shared with TRBD1. CDR1 and CDR2 (germline): SGHAT, FQNNGV. The V gene end was trimmed by 0 bases and the J gene end by 4 bases; junction bases not matched to a gene: 5. The CDR3 runs to 16 residues. The CDR3 DNA sequence: TGTGCCAGCAGCTTAGACTCCGGGACAGGGGCCTATGGCTACACCTTC. Amino acids: CASSLDSGTGAYGYTF.

The rearrangement uses TRBV6-5 and TRBJ2-7, with 12 bases lining up with TRBD2. CDR1 MNHEY and CDR2 SVGAGI come from the germline V gene. This CDR3 spans 15 amino acids. V gave up 6 bases and J gave up 3 bases; unmatched junction bases: 6. The CDR3 region has the DNA TGTGCCAGCAGCCGGGGACTAGCGGGCCTCTACGAGCAGTACTTC. It codes for CASSRGLAGLYEQYF.

For the CDR3, the DNA is TGTGCCAGCAGCCTTAGTAGGGACACTGAAGCTTTCTTT. Translating gives CASSLSRDTEAFF. The genes are TRBV7-2 and TRBJ1-1; no reliable D call. CDR1 SGHTA and CDR2 FQGNSA come from the germline V gene. CDR3 length equals 13 residues. V was pared by 5 bases and J by 3 bases, with 10 bases between.

The gene calls are TRBV7-9 and TRBJ2-5; D might be TRBD1 (5 bases). Deletions cut 2 bases from V and 0 bases from J, with 10 bases between. In germline, CDR1 is SEHNR, CDR2 FQNEAQ (reference sequence). This CDR3 is built from 15 residues. CDR3: CASSLQGGDQETQYF. CDR3 bases: TGTGCCAGCAGCTTACAGGGTGGGGACCAAGAGACCCAGTACTTC.

The V call is TRBV5-1, the J call TRBJ2-5, with 16 bases fitting TRBD2. The CDR3 runs to 16 residues. CDR1 and CDR2 from the germline V gene are SGHRS and YFSETQ. The V and J ends lost 4 bases and 2 bases, in that order; junction bases with no gene match: 2. CDR3 residues: CASSPGLAGGQETQYF. CDR3 coding DNA: TGCGCCAGCAGCCCGGGACTAGCGGGGGGGCAAGAGACCCAGTACTTC.

This clone was seen once. This chain connects TRBV19 to TRBJ1-5, with D unresolved. The CDR3 length is 15 residues. Trimming stripped 3 bases from V and 0 bases from J, with 9 bases between. Germline assignment: CDR1 LNHDA and CDR2 SQIVND (reference sequence). The CDR3 reads CASSISLNSNQPQHF. CDR3 coding DNA: TGTGCCAGTAGTATTTCTTTGAATAGCAATCAGCCCCAGCATTTT.

The rearrangement uses TRBV20-1 and TRBJ2-5; 9 bases map to TRBD2. The CDR3 covers 13 residues. Per the germline V gene, CDR1 is DFQATT and CDR2 is SNEGSKA (reference sequence). The V segment lost 3 bases and the J segment 5 bases; nucleotides outside the gene matches: 4. The DNA for the CDR3 is TGCAGTGCTAGTCCTAGCGGGGTTGAGACCCAGTACTTC. It is translated as CSASPSGVETQYF.

The chain carries TRBV9 and TRBJ2-1; maybe TRBD2 (5 bases). V was pared by 0 bases and J by 7 bases, with 17 bases between. The germline gives CDR1 SGDLS, CDR2 YYNGEE. This CDR3 has 16 residues. The CDR3 DNA reads TGTGCCAGCAGCGTAGCTAGTTCGAGAGGGCTTAATGAGCAGTTCTTC. Amino acids: CASSVASSRGLNEQFF. Using reference TRBV9 and TRBJ2-1 for the parts outside the CDR3, the full variable domain is DSGVTQTPKHLITATGQRVTLRCSPRSGDLSVYWYQQSLDQGLQFLIQYYNGEERAKGNILERFSAQQFPDLHSELNLSSLELGDSALYFCASSVASSRGLNEQFFGPGTRLTVL.

This clone was picked up one time. The CDR3 is CASSLYRGTEAFF. The CDR3 region has the DNA TGTGCCAGCAGTTTGTACAGGGGCACTGAAGCTTTCTTT. The chain recombines TRBV27 with TRBJ1-1, with 7 nucleotides matching TRBD1. The V gene end was trimmed by 3 bases and the J gene end by 4 bases; junction bases not matched to a gene: 2. The CDR3 runs 13 residues. Germline V CDR1 and CDR2: MNHEY, SMNVEV (reference sequence).

CDR3 in DNA: TGTGCCAGCAGCTCCGGAAGGTTGGGGGAAAAACTGTTTTTT. It encodes CASSSGRLGEKLFF. The chain has TRBV7-9 and TRBJ1-4, with D uncertain. Trimming removed 4 bases at V and 8 bases at J, with 14 bases between. Germline V gene lookup returns CDR1 SEHNR and CDR2 FQNEAQ (reference sequence). The CDR3 is 14 residues long.

The V call is TRBV11-1, the J call TRBJ2-7; D gene unclear. Germline V gene sequence: CDR1 SGHAT, CDR2 FQDESV (reference sequence). V was pared by 0 bases and J by 2 bases, with 17 bases between. CDR3 size: 17 residues. The CDR3 region has the DNA TGTGCCAGCAGCTTAGCGTGGCTTCCCAATCAAGCCTACGAGCAGTACTTC. Encoded protein: CASSLAWLPNQAYEQYF.

V usage is TRBV7-8 and J usage is TRBJ2-5; 12 bases line up with TRBD2. Looked up from germline, CDR1 is SGHVS and CDR2 is FQNEAQ. The V segment lost 6 bases and the J segment 5 bases; nucleotides outside the gene matches: 10. The CDR3 is 16 amino acids. Here the CDR3 reads CASSPDLAGGPETQYF. The CDR3 nucleotides are TGTGCCAGCAGTCCAGACCTAGCGGGGGGGCCGGAGACCCAGTACTTC.

J is TRBJ1-2 and V is TRBV9, with TRBD1 matching over 12 bases. From germline, CDR1 is SGDLS and CDR2 YYNGEE. The CDR3 is made up of 15 amino acids. The trim removed 3 bases at V and 4 bases at J, leaving 4 bases unmatched. CDR3 sequence: CASSGGQGAGYGYTF. CDR3 nucleotides: TGTGCCAGCAGCGGGGGACAGGGGGCCGGCTATGGCTACACCTTC.

The gene calls are TRBV5-1 and TRBJ2-1; 13 nucleotides match TRBD2. The germline gives CDR1 SGHRS, CDR2 YFSETQ. The CDR3 contains 15 residues. The junction had 3 bases not matched to a gene; V was cut back by 0 bases and J by 9 bases. The CDR3 DNA reads TGCGCCAGCAGCTTGGAACTAGCGGGAGGGTCTGAGCAGTTCTTC. This encodes CASSLELAGGSEQFF.

As for this clone: This sample also contains other DNA sequences that code for the same CDR3. CDR3 residues: CAIRDSSGNTIYF. In DNA, the CDR3 is TGTGCCATCAGAGACAGCTCTGGAAACACCATATATTTT. V and J are TRBV10-3 and TRBJ1-3; D possibly corresponds to TRBD1 (5 bases). The V gene lost 6 bases and the J gene lost 0 bases, with 6 bases spanning the gap. The germline gives CDR1 ENHRY, CDR2 SYGVKD. The CDR3 covers 13 residues.